This T cell receptor (beta chain) came from a study of blood T cell repertoires in COVID-19. CDR1 is ENHRY, CDR2 SYGVKD, per germline. The CDR3 has 17 amino acids. Trimming shortened V by 5 bases and J by 4 bases, and 23 bases separated the two germline ends. TCRdb keeps only in-frame clones here, not all; method: immunoSEQ multiplex PCR. This table holds 360,000 or so clones, roughly 90% found once. The genes are TRBV10-3 and TRBJ1-2; perhaps TRBD1 as D (5 bases). This TCR came from a young woman who had recovered from COVID-19. The sequencing sample was made of PBMCs or T cells enriched from blood (not recorded which). The CDR3 bases are TGTGCCATCAGTTCTCTTAGCGGGGGGTCGGCAGTCTATGGCTACACCTTC. Translated: CAISSLSGGSAVYGYTF.